This T cell receptor beta chain came from a study of human T cells and chemical hapten exposure. In the study overall: Doses of diphenylcyclopropenone went to the patients' scalps weekly throughout the approximately 25-week study. There were per-sample TCR yield variations, arising mainly from small pooled library volume differences.

Original processing methods: A per-sample median of 95,638 TCRs was observed, with a range of roughly 20,000 to 750,000. TCRdb re-called the RACE reads through MiXCR, storing one row per CDR3 protein. The V and J calls, along with clone size, are taken from TCRdb and not from the paper's own processing. The sample records about 70,000 distinct CDR3 sequences, approximately 10% being singletons. The time point is: pre-sensitization, week 0. As to treatment: therapeutic diphenylcyclopropenone sensitization with weekly scalp DPC. Alopecia patients deemed DPC-suitable, aged 18 to 70, excluding pregnancy. The receptor was derived from a woman aged 50 to 60 with alopecia areata. Some clones in this sample may be carry-over from other donors' samples. This material consisted of whole blood, taken in connection with sensitization to the hapten diphenylcyclopropenone (DPC).

The CDR3 nucleotides are TGTGCCAGCGGGATGACAGTGAACACTGAAGCTTTCTTT. Its protein product is CASGMTVNTEAFF. The chain uses TRBV11-2 and TRBJ1-1, with a tentative D call TRBD1 (5 bases). In germline, CDR1 is SGHAT, CDR2 FQNNGV. The ends were cut back, 8 bases at V and 0 bases at J, with 10 bases in the middle. CDR3 length equals 13 residues.